These T cell receptor beta chains were read from a single sample in a study of siplizumab effects on memory and regulatory T cells. Repertoires were generated with immunoSEQ multiplex PCR, while TCRdb's copy carries only in-frame clones and drops some. Altogether roughly 62,000 clones are present, more than 85% being singletons, with the ten largest covering 38%. Sequenced material: CD8+ T cells sorted from blood. Every receptor here comes from a human donor in good health. Each CDR3 is given with its conserved first and last residue. D genes are given only for firm matches. Expanded clones are given a class, and other clones once, few, many or no size at all.

. TRBJ2-7 TRBV21-1 . TGTGCCAGGCAGACGACAGGGTCCACCTACGAGCAGTACTTC CARQTTGSTYEQYF
once TRBJ1-6 TRBV2 TRBD1 TGTGCCAGCGGTAAGGACAGGGCGGCACCCCTCCACTTT CASGKDRAAPLHF
. TRBJ2-3 TRBV7-8 . TGTGCCAGCAGCTCTCTCCACGGCAGCACAGATACGCAGTATTTT CASSSLHGSTDTQYF
. TRBJ1-4 TRBV2 . TGTGCCAGCGAAACCACCGGGACTCCTAATGAAAAACTGTTTTTT CASETTGTPNEKLFF
. TRBJ2-1 TRBV10-3 . TGTGCCATCAGCACCGGGGAAGGGAATGAGCAGTTCTTC CAISTGEGNEQFF
. TRBJ1-1 TRBV29-1 TRBD1 TGCAGCGTTCTCCCTCAGGGGGCAGGCGCTGAAGCTTTCTTT CSVLPQGAGAEAFF
. TRBJ1-1 TRBV30 . TGTGCCTGGAGTGTGGGGACGGCGAACACTGAAGCTTTCTTT CAWSVGTANTEAFF
. TRBJ1-1 TRBV6-1 . TGTGCCAGCAGGGCATCGGACGGTGAAGCTTTCTTT CASRASDGEAFF
. TRBJ2-7 TRBV7-9 . TGTGCCAGCAGCTTAGGGGACTACGAGCAGTACTTC CASSLGDYEQYF
. TRBJ2-3 TRBV7-9 . TGTGCCAGCAGCCGGGAGTCGGCAGATACGCAGTATTTT CASSRESADTQYF
. TRBJ2-7 TRBV4-3 TRBD1 TGCGCCAGCAGCCCGACAGGGGGCGGCTACGAGCAGTACTTC CASSPTGGGYEQYF
. TRBJ1-2 TRBV7-9 TRBD1 TGTGCCAGCAGCTTGGTCCGGACAGGGGGAGAGGGCTACACCTTC CASSLVRTGGEGYTF
. TRBJ2-5 TRBV7-9 . TGTGCCAGCAGCTTCCAAGAGACCCAGTACTTC CASSFQETQYF
. TRBJ2-7 TRBV7-2 . TGTGCCAGCAGCTTATCATGGGGGGAGTTGCTCTACGAGCAGTACTTC CASSLSWGELLYEQYF
. TRBJ2-5 TRBV5-1 . TGCGCCAGCAGCTTGGAGGGGGGCGAAGAGACCCAGTACTTC CASSLEGGEETQYF
. TRBJ2-7 TRBV30 . TGTGCCTGGAGCGTATTGGACATTCCCTACGAGCAGTACTTC CAWSVLDIPYEQYF
. TRBJ1-1 TRBV25-1 TRBD1 TGTGCCAGCAGTGGAAAGACAGGGGAGAACACTGAAGCTTTCTTT CASSGKTGENTEAFF
. TRBJ2-3 TRBV5-1 . TGCGCCAGCAGCTTGGGTGTAGGGCGACACACAGATACGCAGTATTTT CASSLGVGRHTDTQYF
. TRBJ2-2 TRBV9 TRBD2 TGTGCCAGCAGAACAAGTGGCGGGAGAGAGAACACCGGGGAGCTGTTTTTT CASRTSGGRENTGELFF
. TRBJ2-1 TRBV27 TRBD2 TGTGCCAGCAGTTTGAGGGGACTAGCGATCGATGAGCAGTTCTTC CASSLRGLAIDEQFF
. TRBJ2-2 TRBV5-6 . TGTGCCAGCAGCTTGTTACCCGGGGAGCTGTTTTTT CASSLLPGELFF
. TRBJ2-1 TRBV2 TRBD2 TGTGCCAGCAGCGAAGCCTTCACTAGCGCTTACAATGAGCAGTTCTTC CASSEAFTSAYNEQFF
. TRBJ1-1 TRBV27 . TGTGCCAGCGGACTGTTGAACACTGAAGCTTTCTTT CASGLLNTEAFF
. TRBJ1-2 TRBV2 TRBD1 TGTGCCAGCCGTACAGGGGTTGGCTATGGCTACACCTTC CASRTGVGYGYTF
. TRBJ2-2 TRBV7-8 TRBD2 TGTGCCAGCAGCCCGGGACCGGGAGGGCCCAAGCTGTCCGGGGAGCTGTTTTTT CASSPGPGGPKLSGELFF
. TRBJ2-6 TRBV14 . TGTGCCAGCAGCCCCTGGCTCCGGGACGGTCTTCCCTCTGGGGCCAACGTCCTGACTTTC CASSPWLRDGLPSGANVLTF